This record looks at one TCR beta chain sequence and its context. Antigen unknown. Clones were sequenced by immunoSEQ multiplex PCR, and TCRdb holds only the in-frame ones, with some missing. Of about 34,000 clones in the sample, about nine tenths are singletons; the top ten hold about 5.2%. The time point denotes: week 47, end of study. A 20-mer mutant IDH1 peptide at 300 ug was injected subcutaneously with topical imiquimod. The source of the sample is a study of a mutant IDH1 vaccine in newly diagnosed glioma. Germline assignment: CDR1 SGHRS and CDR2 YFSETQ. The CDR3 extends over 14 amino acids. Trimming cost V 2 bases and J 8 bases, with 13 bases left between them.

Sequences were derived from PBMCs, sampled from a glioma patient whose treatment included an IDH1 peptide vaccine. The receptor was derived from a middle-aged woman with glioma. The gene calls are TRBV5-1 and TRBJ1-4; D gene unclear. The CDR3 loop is CASSFTPWAEKLFF. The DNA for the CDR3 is TGCGCCAGCAGCTTTACACCCTGGGCGGAAAAACTGTTTTTT.